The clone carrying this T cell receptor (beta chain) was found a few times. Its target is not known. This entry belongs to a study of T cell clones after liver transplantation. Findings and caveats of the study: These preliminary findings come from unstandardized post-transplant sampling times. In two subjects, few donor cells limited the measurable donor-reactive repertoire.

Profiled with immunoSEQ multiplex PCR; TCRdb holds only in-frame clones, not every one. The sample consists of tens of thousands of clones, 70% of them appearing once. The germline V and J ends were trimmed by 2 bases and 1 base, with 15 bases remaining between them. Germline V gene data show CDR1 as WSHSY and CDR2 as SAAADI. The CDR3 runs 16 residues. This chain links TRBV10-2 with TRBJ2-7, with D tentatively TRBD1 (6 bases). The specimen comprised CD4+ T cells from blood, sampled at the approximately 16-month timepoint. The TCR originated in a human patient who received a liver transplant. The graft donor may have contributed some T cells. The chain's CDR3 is CASSEPAQGTSYEQYF. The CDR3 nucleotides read TGCGCCAGCAGTGAGCCAGCCCAGGGGACATCCTACGAGCAGTACTTC.